This T cell receptor (beta chain) was sequenced in a study of T cells in localized non-small cell lung cancer. Study-wide results and limits: Measurement of T cell clonality placed uninvolved adjacent lung highest, above the level in tumor. Sequencing was restricted to one tumor region; therefore, heterogeneity remains possible.

Profiling relied on immunoSEQ multiplex PCR, and the TCRdb table lists in-frame clones only, not all of them. The sample lists tens of thousands of clones, over 70% occurring once. Concerning this clone itself: Antigen: not known.

The ends were cut back, 5 bases at V and 1 base at J, with 14 bases in the middle. CDR3 length: 15 residues. From germline, CDR1 is MNHEY and CDR2 SMNVEV (reference sequence). Specimen: peripheral blood, collected before any cancer treatment. The clonotype was recovered from a man aged 35 to 69 with stage III squamous cell lung carcinoma. The chain couples TRBV27 to TRBJ1-1; D may be TRBD1 (6 bases). CDR3 sequence reads: CASSQTPTGNTEAFF. CDR3 in DNA: TGTGCCAGCAGTCAGACTCCGACAGGGAACACTGAAGCTTTCTTT.